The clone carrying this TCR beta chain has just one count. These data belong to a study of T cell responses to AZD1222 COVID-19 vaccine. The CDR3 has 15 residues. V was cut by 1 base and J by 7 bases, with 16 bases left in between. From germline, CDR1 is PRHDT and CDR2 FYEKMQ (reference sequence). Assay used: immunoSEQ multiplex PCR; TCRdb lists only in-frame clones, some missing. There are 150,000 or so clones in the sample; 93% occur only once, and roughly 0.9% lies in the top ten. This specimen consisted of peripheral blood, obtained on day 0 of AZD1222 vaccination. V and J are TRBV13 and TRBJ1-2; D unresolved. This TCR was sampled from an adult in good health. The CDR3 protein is CASSLEQSAVFGYTF. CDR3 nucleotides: TGTGCCAGCAGCTTAGAACAGTCCGCGGTATTTGGCTACACCTTC.